This T cell receptor beta chain derives from a study of T cell responses to AZD1222 COVID-19 vaccine. CDR3 length: 12 residues. The ends were cut back, 1 base at V and 12 bases at J, with 11 bases in the middle. TCRdb's copy holds only in-frame clones and misses some; the assay was immunoSEQ multiplex PCR. The sample lists more than 80,000 clones, roughly nine tenths seen once, with more than 2% in the top ten. The rearrangement links TRBV12-3 or TRBV12-4 to TRBJ2-3; D is tentatively TRBD1 or TRBD2 (5 bases each). This clonotype originated in an adult who received the AZD1222 COVID-19 vaccine. The source material was peripheral blood, sampled 28 days after the second AZD1222 dose. CDR3 in DNA: TGTGCCAGCAGTTTAGACCGGGACCGCCAGTATTTT. Residues: CASSLDRDRQYF.